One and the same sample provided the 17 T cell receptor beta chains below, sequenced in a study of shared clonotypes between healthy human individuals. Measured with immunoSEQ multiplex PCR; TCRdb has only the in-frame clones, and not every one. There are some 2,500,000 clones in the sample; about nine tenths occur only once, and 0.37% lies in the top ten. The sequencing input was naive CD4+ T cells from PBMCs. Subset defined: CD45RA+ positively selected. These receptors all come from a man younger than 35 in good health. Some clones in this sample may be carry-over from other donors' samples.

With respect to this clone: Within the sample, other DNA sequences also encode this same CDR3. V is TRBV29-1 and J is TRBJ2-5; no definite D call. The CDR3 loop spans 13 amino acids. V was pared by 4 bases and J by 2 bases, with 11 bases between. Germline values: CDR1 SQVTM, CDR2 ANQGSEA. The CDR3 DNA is TGCAGCGTTGCCCCTGGTGGGCAAGAGACCCAGTACTTC. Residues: CSVAPGGQETQYF.

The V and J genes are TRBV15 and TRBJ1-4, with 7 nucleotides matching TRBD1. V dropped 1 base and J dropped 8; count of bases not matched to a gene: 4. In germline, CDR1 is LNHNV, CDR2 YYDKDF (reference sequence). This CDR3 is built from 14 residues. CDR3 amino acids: CATSRGDSLEKLFF. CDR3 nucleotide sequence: TGTGCCACCAGCAGAGGGGACAGCCTAGAAAAACTGTTTTTT.

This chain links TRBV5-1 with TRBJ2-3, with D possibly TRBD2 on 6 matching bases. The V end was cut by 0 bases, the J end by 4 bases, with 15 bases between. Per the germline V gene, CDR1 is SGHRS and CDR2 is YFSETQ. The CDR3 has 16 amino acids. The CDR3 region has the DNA TGCGCCAGCAGCTTGGTGGTCGGAGGGGTCCCAGATACGCAGTATTTT. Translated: CASSLVVGGVPDTQYF.

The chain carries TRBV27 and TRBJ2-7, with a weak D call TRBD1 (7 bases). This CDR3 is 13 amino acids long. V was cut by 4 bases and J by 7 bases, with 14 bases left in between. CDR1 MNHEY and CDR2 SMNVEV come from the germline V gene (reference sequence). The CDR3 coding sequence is TGTGCCAGCAGTTCAGGGGGGTCCGGGGAGCAGTACTTC. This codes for CASSSGGSGEQYF.

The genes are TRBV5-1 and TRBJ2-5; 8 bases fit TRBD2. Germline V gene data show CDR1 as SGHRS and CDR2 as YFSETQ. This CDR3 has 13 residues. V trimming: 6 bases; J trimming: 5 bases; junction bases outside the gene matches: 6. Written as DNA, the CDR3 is TGCGCCAGCATGCGGGGGGACGGCGAGACCCAGTACTTC. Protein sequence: CASMRGDGETQYF. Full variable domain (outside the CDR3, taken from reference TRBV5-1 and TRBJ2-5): KAGVTQTPRYLIKTRGQQVTLSCSPISGHRSVSWYQQTPGQGLQFLFEYFSETQRNKGNFPGRFSGRQFSNSRSEMNVSTLELGDSALYLCASMRGDGETQYFGPGTRLLVL.

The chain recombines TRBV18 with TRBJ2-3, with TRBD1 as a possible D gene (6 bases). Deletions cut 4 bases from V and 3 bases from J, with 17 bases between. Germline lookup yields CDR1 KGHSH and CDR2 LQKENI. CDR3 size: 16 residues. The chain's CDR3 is CASSLIQGHTTDTQYF. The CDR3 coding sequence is TGTGCCAGCTCACTAATACAGGGTCATACGACAGATACGCAGTATTTT.

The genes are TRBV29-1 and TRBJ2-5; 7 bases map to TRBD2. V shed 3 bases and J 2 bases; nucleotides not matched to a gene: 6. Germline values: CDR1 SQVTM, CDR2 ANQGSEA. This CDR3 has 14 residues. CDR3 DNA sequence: TGCAGCGTTGAGGGGGGGTATAGGCAAGAGACCCAGTACTTC. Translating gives CSVEGGYRQETQYF.

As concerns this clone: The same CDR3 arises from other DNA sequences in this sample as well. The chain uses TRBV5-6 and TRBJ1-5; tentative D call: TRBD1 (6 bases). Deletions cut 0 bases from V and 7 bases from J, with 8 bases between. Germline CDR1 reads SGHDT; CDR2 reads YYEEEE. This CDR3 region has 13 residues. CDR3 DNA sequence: TGTGCCAGCAGCTTGGACAGGGCCCAGCCCCAGCATTTT. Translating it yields CASSLDRAQPQHF.

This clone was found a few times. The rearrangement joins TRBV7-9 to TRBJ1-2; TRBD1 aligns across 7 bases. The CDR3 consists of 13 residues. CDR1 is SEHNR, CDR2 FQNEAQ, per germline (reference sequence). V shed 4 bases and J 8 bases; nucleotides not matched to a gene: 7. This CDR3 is CASSSSTGLGYTF. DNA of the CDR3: TGTGCCAGCAGCTCTTCGACAGGGTTGGGCTACACCTTC. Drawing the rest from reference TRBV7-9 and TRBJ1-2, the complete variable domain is DTGVSQNPRHKITKRGQNVTFRCDPISEHNRLYWYRQTLGQGPEFLTYFQNEAQLEKSRLLSDRFSAERPKGSFSTLEIQRTEQGDSAMYLCASSSSTGLGYTFGSGTRLTVV.

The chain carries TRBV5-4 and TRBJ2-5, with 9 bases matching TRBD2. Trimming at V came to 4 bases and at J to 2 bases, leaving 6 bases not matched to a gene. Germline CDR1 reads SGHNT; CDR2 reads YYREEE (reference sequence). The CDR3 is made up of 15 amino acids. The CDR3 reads CASSAGTSRQETQYF. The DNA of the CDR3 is TGTGCCAGCAGCGCCGGGACTAGCAGGCAAGAGACCCAGTACTTC.

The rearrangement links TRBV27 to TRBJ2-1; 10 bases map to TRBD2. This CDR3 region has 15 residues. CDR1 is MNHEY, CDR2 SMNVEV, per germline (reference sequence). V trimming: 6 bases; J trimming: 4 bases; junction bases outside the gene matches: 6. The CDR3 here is CASRGLADFYNEQFF. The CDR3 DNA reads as TGTGCCAGCAGAGGACTAGCGGACTTTTACAATGAGCAGTTCTTC.

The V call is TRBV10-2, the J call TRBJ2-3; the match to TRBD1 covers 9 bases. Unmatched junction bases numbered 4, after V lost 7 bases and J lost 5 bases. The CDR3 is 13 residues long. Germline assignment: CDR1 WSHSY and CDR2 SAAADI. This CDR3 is CASNRGRIDTQYF. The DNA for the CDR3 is TGCGCCAGCAACAGGGGGCGGATAGATACGCAGTATTTT.

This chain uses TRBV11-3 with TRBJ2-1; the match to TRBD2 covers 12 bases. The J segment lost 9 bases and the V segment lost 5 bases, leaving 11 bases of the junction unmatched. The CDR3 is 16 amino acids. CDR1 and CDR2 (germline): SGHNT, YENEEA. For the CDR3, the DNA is TGTGCCAGCAGCCCCACCCTAGCGGGAGGGCCGGGTGAGCAGTTCTTC. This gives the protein CASSPTLAGGPGEQFF.

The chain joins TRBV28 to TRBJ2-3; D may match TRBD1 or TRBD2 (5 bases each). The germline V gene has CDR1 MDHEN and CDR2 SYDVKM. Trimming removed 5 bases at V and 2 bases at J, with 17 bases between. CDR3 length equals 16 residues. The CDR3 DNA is TGTGCCAGCAGTACCCGGGGCCTACAACCCACAGATACGCAGTATTTT. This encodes CASSTRGLQPTDTQYF.

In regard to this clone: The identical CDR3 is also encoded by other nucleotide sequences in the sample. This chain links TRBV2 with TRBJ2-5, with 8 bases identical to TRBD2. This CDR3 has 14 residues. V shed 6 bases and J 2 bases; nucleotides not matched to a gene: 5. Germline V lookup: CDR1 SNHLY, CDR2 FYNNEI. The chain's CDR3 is CASRETSGQETQYF. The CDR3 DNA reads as TGTGCCAGCAGAGAAACTAGCGGTCAAGAGACCCAGTACTTC.

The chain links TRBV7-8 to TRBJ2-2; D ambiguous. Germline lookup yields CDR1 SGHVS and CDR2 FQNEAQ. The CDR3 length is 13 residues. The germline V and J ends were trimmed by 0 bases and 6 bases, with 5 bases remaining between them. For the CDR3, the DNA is TGTGCCAGCAGCTTAGCTGCGTCCGGGGAGCTGTTTTTT. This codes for CASSLAASGELFF. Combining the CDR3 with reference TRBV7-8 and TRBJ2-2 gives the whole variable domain GAGVSQSPRYKVAKRGQDVALRCDPISGHVSLFWYQQALGQGPEFLTYFQNEAQLDKSGLPSDRFFAERPEGSVSTLKIQRTQQEDSAVYLCASSLAASGELFFGEGSRLTVL.

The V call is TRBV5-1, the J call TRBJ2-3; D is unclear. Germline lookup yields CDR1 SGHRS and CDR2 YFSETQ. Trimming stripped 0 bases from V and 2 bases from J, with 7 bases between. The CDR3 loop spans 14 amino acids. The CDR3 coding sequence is TGCGCCAGCAGCTTGGGGGTCCTCACAGATACGCAGTATTTT. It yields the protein CASSLGVLTDTQYF.